The 23 T cell receptor beta chains listed next were all sequenced from one sample in a study of CD8 T cells in ankylosing spondylitis (TCRdb year 2017). Library preparation employed 5' RACE. Sequencing instrument: Illumina HiSeq 2500. TCRdb ran its own pipeline on the public reads, namely fastp trimming at Q25 and MiXCR clone calling, and kept in-frame beta chains. Rows are unified per CDR3 protein, each entry keeping the most common DNA and genes. The sample profile shows approximately 190,000 distinct CDR3 sequences; 10% to 15% of them were found once. Of the sample, 11% falls within the top ten clones. The sequencing input was blood, either unsorted or a sorted T cell fraction (not recorded which). These receptors all stem from a female donor with ankylosing spondylitis or in good health (not recorded which).

This clonotype turned up a few times. The rearrangement links TRBV4-2 to TRBJ2-5; 12 nucleotides align to TRBD2. CDR1 and CDR2 (germline): LGHNA, YNFKEQ. The junction had 5 bases not matched to a gene; V was cut back by 4 bases and J by 2 bases. The CDR3 is 16 amino acids. The CDR3 spells CASSPLLAGGQETQYF. In DNA form, the CDR3 reads TGTGCCAGCAGCCCGCTACTAGCGGGAGGACAAGAGACCCAGTACTTC.

Points on this clonotype: This may stem from a read error, because a much larger clone lies one nucleotide away. The chain employs TRBV7-6 and TRBJ1-1, with D possibly TRBD1 on 5 matching bases. The CDR3 length is 15 residues. The germline V gene encodes CDR1 SGHVS and CDR2 FNYEAQ. With 0 bases removed from V and 2 bases from J, the gap between germline ends came to 10 bases. DNA for the CDR3: TGTGCCAGCAGCTTAGCGGCGGGGCCCAACACTGAAGCTTTCTTT. This sequence encodes CASSLAAGPNTEAFF.

Remarks on this clonotype: Just one base apart from a much larger clone, this may be a read error. The chain is built from TRBV12-3 or TRBV12-4 and TRBJ1-2; D possibly corresponds to TRBD1 (5 bases). The CDR3 runs to 13 residues. V lost 6 bases, J lost 2 bases, and 10 bases lay in between. The chain's CDR3 is CASRKGNNYGYTF. Here the CDR3 DNA reads TGTGCCAGCAGAAAGGGGAACAACTATGGCTACACCTTC.

The rearrangement uses TRBV20-1 and TRBJ2-3; TRBD2 matches at 14 bases. After removal of 4 bases from V and 6 bases from J, the junction contained 12 bases not matched to a gene. The CDR3 runs 17 residues. Germline assignment: CDR1 DFQATT and CDR2 SNEGSKA (reference sequence). CDR3 protein: CSATGLAGGSFTDTQYF. The CDR3 DNA is TGCAGTGCTACCGGACTAGCGGGAGGCTCATTTACCGATACGCAGTATTTT.

At least ten counts were recorded for this clonotype. The chain joins TRBV7-2 to TRBJ2-7; TRBD2 matches 8 bases. From germline, CDR1 is SGHTA and CDR2 FQGNSA. Unmatched junction bases numbered 4, after V lost 4 bases and J lost 8 bases. The length of the CDR3 is 12 residues. CDR3 in amino acids: CASSSTSAQQYF. The CDR3 DNA follows: TGTGCCAGCAGCTCGACTAGCGCTCAGCAGTACTTC. Based on the CDR3 plus reference TRBV7-2 and TRBJ2-7, the full variable domain is GAGVSQSPSNKVTEKGKDVELRCDPISGHTALYWYRQSLGQGLEFLIYFQGNSAPDKSGLPSDRFSAERTGGSVSTLTIQRTQQEDSAVYLCASSSTSAQQYFGPGTRLTVT.

J is TRBJ2-1 and V is TRBV6-2 or TRBV6-3; 14 positions match TRBD2. Looked up from germline, CDR1 is MNHEY and CDR2 is SVGEGT. V was pared by 0 bases and J by 4 bases, with 8 bases of the junction left unmatched. CDR3 size: 19 residues. This chain's CDR3 is CASSYSLTSGRASYNEQFF. The CDR3 region has the DNA TGTGCCAGCAGTTACTCTCTGACTAGCGGGAGGGCATCGTACAATGAGCAGTTCTTC.

This clonotype was seen a handful of times. The CDR3 DNA reads TGCAGTGCTAGCGGACTAGCGGGAGAGCAGTTCTTC. This sequence encodes CSASGLAGEQFF. This chain uses TRBV20-1 with TRBJ2-1; TRBD2 agrees at 12 bases. CDR3 length: 12 amino acids. Germline V CDR1 and CDR2: DFQATT, SNEGSKA (reference sequence). J gave up 10 bases and V 3 bases, and 1 base lay outside the gene matches.

V is TRBV9 and J is TRBJ2-5; TRBD2 is a possible D gene (6 bases). V lost 1 base and J lost 2, with 9 bases in between. The CDR3 extends over 14 amino acids. The germline V gene encodes CDR1 SGDLS and CDR2 YYNGEE. The CDR3 sequence: CASSVYGGQETQYF. CDR3 in DNA: TGTGCCAGCAGCGTATACGGGGGACAAGAGACCCAGTACTTC.

This clonotype was detected ten times or more. The J gene is TRBJ1-2, the V gene TRBV6-2 or TRBV6-3, with 7 bases fitting TRBD1. This CDR3 contains 14 residues. Germline V gene lookup returns CDR1 MNHEY and CDR2 SVGEGT. V gave up 5 bases and J gave up 5 bases; unmatched junction bases: 8. Here the CDR3 reads CASSTGTAGYGYTF. The CDR3 nucleotides are TGTGCCAGCAGTACCGGGACAGCAGGATATGGCTACACCTTC.

This clonotype has a count of ten or more. V is TRBV27 and J is TRBJ1-1; D is unresolved. CDR3 length equals 15 residues. The V end lost 5 bases, the J end lost 0 bases, and 13 bases lay between the germline ends. Looked up from germline, CDR1 is MNHEY and CDR2 is SMNVEV (reference sequence). The CDR3 region is CASSTSDGMNTEAFF. The CDR3 DNA is TGTGCCAGCAGTACCTCGGACGGAATGAACACTGAAGCTTTCTTT.

To note about this clonotype: A read error may explain this, as a much larger clone is one base away. V usage is TRBV5-1 and J usage is TRBJ2-3, with D hard to call. Germline V CDR1 and CDR2: SGHRS, YFSETQ. The CDR3 runs 16 residues. Between the trimmed V and J ends, which lost 4 bases and 4 bases, there was a span of 19 bases. CDR3 DNA: TGCGCCAGCAGCCTCTCGATCGACTCAAGCGCAGATACGCAGTATTTT. This gives the protein CASSLSIDSSADTQYF.

This clonotype was recorded many times. The chain links TRBV5-1 to TRBJ2-2; D is unresolved. From germline, CDR1 is SGHRS and CDR2 YFSETQ. CDR3 length: 15 residues. V was trimmed by 4 bases and J by 0 bases, leaving 10 bases between them. CDR3 residues: CASSPESTNTGELFF. The CDR3, as DNA: TGCGCCAGCAGCCCAGAGTCTACGAACACCGGGGAGCTGTTTTTT. The complete variable domain, with remaining parts taken from reference TRBV5-1 and TRBJ2-2, reads KAGVTQTPRYLIKTRGQQVTLSCSPISGHRSVSWYQQTPGQGLQFLFEYFSETQRNKGNFPGRFSGRQFSNSRSEMNVSTLELGDSALYLCASSPESTNTGELFFGEGSRLTVL.

This clonotype was seen ten or more times. The chain recombines TRBV6-5 with TRBJ2-1; possibly TRBD1 for D (6 bases). The CDR3 sequence is 15 residues long. Germline CDR1 MNHEY, CDR2 SVGAGI. Trimming pared 4 bases from V and 5 bases from J, leaving 15 bases between. The CDR3 DNA reads as TGTGCCAGCAGTTTTCGCAGGGGTTCAAACAATGAGCAGTTCTTC. This encodes CASSFRRGSNNEQFF.

This clonotype is judged medium-sized. The chain combines TRBV28 with TRBJ2-2, with 8 bases matching TRBD1. V lost 6 bases to trimming and J lost 6 bases; unmatched junction nucleotides: 9. The CDR3 loop spans 15 amino acids. The germline gives CDR1 MDHEN, CDR2 SYDVKM. CDR3 sequence: CASRTGQGESGELFF. The DNA for the CDR3 is TGTGCCAGCAGAACAGGACAGGGAGAGTCCGGGGAGCTGTTTTTT.

In its sample, this clonotype was seen many times. The chain couples TRBV6-2 or TRBV6-3 to TRBJ2-7; TRBD2 might be the D (7 bases). V was cut by 2 bases and J by 2 bases, with 13 bases left in between. CDR3 length: 15 residues. Germline V lookup: CDR1 MNHEY, CDR2 SVGEGT. The CDR3 DNA reads TGTGCCAGCAGTTACGGGCGGGGGCACACCTACGAGCAGTACTTC. Translating it yields CASSYGRGHTYEQYF.

This chain uses TRBV11-2 with TRBJ1-2; 11 nucleotides line up with TRBD1. The length of the CDR3 is 18 residues. Germline V gene sequence: CDR1 SGHAT, CDR2 FQNNGV. With V trimmed by 3 bases and J by 1 base, 10 bases remained unmatched. CDR3 DNA: TGTGCCAGCAGCTTGACCGGGACAGGGGGGACTGTTAACTATGGCTACACCTTC. It encodes CASSLTGTGGTVNYGYTF.

This clonotype was seen a few times. CDR3 DNA sequence: TGTGCCAGCAGCCAAGAGCGAAACTCCTACAATGAGCAGTTCTTC. Translated, it gives CASSQERNSYNEQFF. The chain links TRBV14 to TRBJ2-1; no clear D. Germline V gene sequence: CDR1 SGHDN, CDR2 FVKESK. The CDR3 length is 15 residues. Trimming pared 0 bases from V and 0 bases from J, leaving 6 bases between.

The genes are TRBV14 and TRBJ2-5, with a weak D call TRBD1 (6 bases). V was clipped by 0 bases and J by 3 bases, with 20 bases between them. The germline gives CDR1 SGHDN, CDR2 FVKESK. The CDR3 consists of 18 residues. CDR3 nucleotide sequence: TGTGCCAGCAGCCAAGAGGGAACGCTAGGGGGTGCGGAAGAGACCCAGTACTTC. Translated: CASSQEGTLGGAEETQYF.

This clonotype was counted between two and nine times. The V and J genes are TRBV28 and TRBJ2-7; perhaps TRBD1 as D (6 bases). Trimming stripped 6 bases from V and 3 bases from J, with 15 bases between. The CDR3 is 14 residues long. The germline gives CDR1 MDHEN, CDR2 SYDVKM. CDR3 nucleotide sequence: TGTGCCAGCAGCAGAAGGACAGATCACTACGAGCAGTACTTC. Encoded protein: CASSRRTDHYEQYF.

This clonotype was seen many times. The rearrangement links TRBV7-2 to TRBJ1-4; tentative D call: TRBD1 (5 bases). Germline CDR1 is SGHTA and CDR2 is FQGNSA. V shed 5 bases and J shed 4 bases, with 14 bases lying between them. The CDR3 runs to 15 residues. The chain's CDR3 is CASSPVGTDNEKLFF. For the CDR3, the DNA is TGTGCCAGCAGCCCCGTGGGGACGGATAATGAAAAACTGTTTTTT.

This clonotype has ten or more counts. Possible read error: a much larger clone is one base away. This chain joins TRBV7-9 and TRBJ2-1; D possibly corresponds to TRBD1 (6 bases). The CDR3 is 12 amino acids. V lost 8 bases to trimming and J lost 15 bases, with 20 bases between them. The germline gives CDR1 SEHNR, CDR2 FQNEAQ (reference sequence). CDR3 amino acids: CASPAQGNNRFF. The CDR3 region has the DNA TGTGCCAGCCCCGCCCAGGGGAATAATAGGTTCTTC.

A note on this clonotype: This may come from a read error, since a much larger clone is one base off. The V and J genes are TRBV7-8 and TRBJ2-3, with D tentatively TRBD2 (7 bases). CDR3 length: 14 amino acids. The germline CDR1 and CDR2 sequences are SGHVS and FQNEAQ. CDR3 bases: TGTGCCAGCAGCTTAGTGGAGGGGGAGGGTACGCTGTATTTT. Translation: CASSLVEGEGTLYF. Full variable domain (rest looked up from reference TRBV7-8 and TRBJ2-3): GAGVSQSPRYKVAKRGQDVALRCDPISGHVSLFWYQQALGQGPEFLTYFQNEAQLDKSGLPSDRFFAERPEGSVSTLKIQRTQQEDSAVYLCASSLVEGEGTLYFGPGTRLTVL.

The rearrangement uses TRBV20-1 and TRBJ1-2, with 8 bases lining up with TRBD1. The junction had 6 bases not matched to a gene; V was cut back by 1 base and J by 5 bases. The CDR3 contains 14 residues. Germline V lookup: CDR1 DFQATT, CDR2 SNEGSKA (reference sequence). DNA of the CDR3: TGCAGTGCTAGAGGAAGGGGACAGGAGTATGGCTACACCTTC. Its protein product is CSARGRGQEYGYTF.